These 17 T cell receptor beta chains share one sample of origin, sequenced in a study of blood T cell repertoires in COVID-19. Profiled with immunoSEQ multiplex PCR; TCRdb holds only in-frame clones, not every one. The table includes roughly 60,000 clones, around 87% detected once. The specimen sequenced was peripheral blood. Receptors were obtained from a human donor with active COVID-19. The donor label of this sample is uncertain.

The CDR3 reads CASRRESEKLFF. CDR3 nucleotide sequence: TGTGCCTCTAGGAGGGAGAGTGAAAAACTGTTTTTT. The rearrangement links TRBV7-9 to TRBJ1-4, with D uncertain. Germline-derived CDR1 and CDR2 are SEHNR and FQNEAQ (reference sequence). Trimming cost V 11 bases and J 7 bases, with 14 bases left between them. This CDR3 region has 12 residues.

This chain links TRBV10-3 with TRBJ2-2; 11 bases align to TRBD1. Germline lookup yields CDR1 ENHRY and CDR2 SYGVKD. Unmatched junction bases numbered 9, after V lost 9 bases and J lost 6 bases. The CDR3 is 15 amino acids. CDR3 protein: CAIKGQGVNSGELFF. The CDR3 DNA reads as TGTGCCATTAAGGGACAGGGGGTGAATTCCGGGGAGCTGTTTTTT.

This clone was observed a handful of times. The chain couples TRBV18 to TRBJ1-5; 7 bases are a match to TRBD1. Unmatched junction bases numbered 7, after V lost 6 bases and J lost 8 bases. The CDR3 has 13 residues. CDR1 KGHSH and CDR2 LQKENI come from the germline V gene. The DNA for the CDR3 is TGTGCCAGCTCGCTCTCAGGGGGAGAGCCCCAGCATTTT. Translating it yields CASSLSGGEPQHF.

The rearrangement links TRBV11-2 to TRBJ2-1; D is possibly TRBD2 (6 bases). The V end lost 1 base, the J end lost 2 bases, and 21 bases lay between the germline ends. CDR3 length equals 19 residues. Germline V gene lookup returns CDR1 SGHAT and CDR2 FQNNGV. The CDR3 DNA is TGTGCCAGCAGCTTAGTACGGCGGTGGGGGGAAGAGACCTACAATGAGCAGTTCTTC. It encodes CASSLVRRWGEETYNEQFF.

This chain links TRBV14 with TRBJ1-2; possibly TRBD1 for D (6 bases). Per the germline V gene, CDR1 is SGHDN and CDR2 is FVKESK. The CDR3 runs 13 residues. Deletions cut 6 bases from V and 8 bases from J, with 16 bases between. CDR3 nucleotide sequence: TGTGCCAGCAGTCGTGCCGGGACAACAGGCTACACCTTC. Protein: CASSRAGTTGYTF. Variable domain in full (rest from reference TRBV14 and TRBJ1-2): EAGVTQFPSHSVIEKGQTVTLRCDPISGHDNLYWYRRVMGKEIKFLLHFVKESKQDESGMPNNRFLAERTGGTYSTLKVQPAELEDSGVYFCASSRAGTTGYTFGSGTRLTVV.

The DNA of the CDR3 is TGTGCCAGCAGCTCCCCCGATGGCCACTATGGCTACACCTTC. This sequence encodes CASSSPDGHYGYTF. The V and J genes are TRBV7-2 and TRBJ1-2; D remains ambiguous. The V gene lost 4 bases and the J gene lost 3 bases, with 12 bases spanning the gap. This CDR3 contains 14 residues. The germline V gene encodes CDR1 SGHTA and CDR2 FQGNSA.

V and J are TRBV3-1 (or the pseudogene TRBV3-2) and TRBJ2-5; no reliable D call. Germline V gene lookup returns CDR1 LGHDT and CDR2 YNNKEL (reference sequence). The CDR3 spans 14 residues. With 2 bases removed from V and 2 bases from J, the gap between germline ends came to 9 bases. The chain's CDR3 is CASSQYQLQETQYF. In DNA, the CDR3 is TGTGCCAGCAGCCAATACCAACTGCAAGAGACCCAGTACTTC.

The chain links TRBV11-3 to TRBJ2-7, with 7 bases aligning to TRBD1. The length of the CDR3 is 15 residues. CDR1 is SGHNT and CDR2 is YENEEA in the germline V gene. V was pared by 5 bases and J by 4 bases, with 11 bases of the junction left unmatched. As DNA, the CDR3 is TGTGCCAGCAGCAGAGGGACAGAACGAACTTACGAGCAGTACTTC. This translates into CASSRGTERTYEQYF. The full variable domain, its missing parts supplied by reference TRBV11-3 and TRBJ2-7, is EAGVVQSPRYKIIEKKQPVAFWCNPISGHNTLYWYLQNLGQGPELLIRYENEEAVDDSQLPKDRFSAERLKGVDSTLKIQPAELGDSAVYLCASSRGTERTYEQYFGPGTRLTVT.

This clone was counted a few times. This chain connects TRBV6-2 or TRBV6-3 to TRBJ2-7; 7 bases align to TRBD2. The junction had 9 bases not matched to a gene; V was cut back by 6 bases and J by 7 bases. The germline V gene has CDR1 MNHEY and CDR2 SVGEGT. The CDR3 length is 13 residues. The CDR3, as DNA: TGTGCCAGCAGCCCTAGCGGTCCGAGTGAGCAGTACTTC. Translating gives CASSPSGPSEQYF.

The chain combines TRBV21-1 with TRBJ1-6. TRBV21-1 is a recognized pseudogene. The length of the CDR3 is 17 residues. Here the CDR3 reads CASSIVVREAYNSPLHF. In DNA, the CDR3 is TGTGCCAGCAGCATAGTAGTAAGAGAGGCTTATAATTCACCCCTCCACTTT.

This clone was observed a single time. CDR3 loop: CASSLAGTVNTEAFF. DNA for the CDR3: TGCGCCAGCAGCTTGGCCGGGACAGTGAACACTGAAGCTTTCTTT. This chain links TRBV5-1 with TRBJ1-1, with 7 bases aligning to TRBD1. Germline CDR1 reads SGHRS; CDR2 reads YFSETQ. The V and J ends lost 0 bases and 0 bases, in that order; junction bases with no gene match: 2. The CDR3 is 15 residues long.

V is TRBV5-6 and J is TRBJ2-3; 8 bases map to TRBD2. The CDR3 consists of 18 residues. After removal of 3 bases from V and 0 bases from J, the junction contained 12 bases not matched to a gene. The V gene's germline CDR1 is SGHDT and CDR2 YYEEEE. The CDR3 nucleotides read TGTGCCAGCAGCTCTGAGCGGGGGCGACCCACTAGCACAGATACGCAGTATTTT. Amino acids: CASSSERGRPTSTDTQYF.

The chain combines TRBV5-1 with TRBJ2-1; 13 nucleotides align to TRBD2. With 4 bases clipped from V and 8 bases from J, the junction kept 12 bases outside the gene matches. The CDR3 covers 17 residues. Per the germline V gene, CDR1 is SGHRS and CDR2 is YFSETQ. The DNA of the CDR3 is TGCGCCAGCAGCCCTATTACGAGGACTAGCGGGGGCCATGAGCAGTTCTTC. Protein: CASSPITRTSGGHEQFF.

The V and J genes are TRBV6-6 and TRBJ1-5, with TRBD1 identical over 7 bases. Germline V gene lookup returns CDR1 MNHNY and CDR2 SVGAGI (reference sequence). This CDR3 is 14 amino acids long. Losses at the gene ends were 6 bases for V and 7 bases for J; bases not matched to a gene: 9. CDR3 loop: CASSRTGDRQPQHF. The DNA of the CDR3 is TGTGCCAGCAGCCGGACAGGCGACAGGCAGCCCCAGCATTTT.

This rearrangement joins TRBV9 to TRBJ1-3; D perhaps matches TRBD1 (5 bases). Germline V lookup: CDR1 SGDLS, CDR2 YYNGEE. V was cut by 0 bases and J by 4 bases, with 8 bases left in between. There are 14 residues in the CDR3. The CDR3 DNA reads as TGTGCCAGCAGCGTAGCAGGGTACGGAAACACCATATATTTT. Its translation: CASSVAGYGNTIYF.

V gene TRBV2 combines with J gene TRBJ2-3; D is unclear. The CDR3 consists of 13 residues. CDR1 and CDR2 from the germline V gene are SNHLY and FYNNEI. Trimming shortened V by 7 bases and J by 1 base, and 9 bases separated the two germline ends. CDR3 residues: CASNFRRTDTQYF. The CDR3 region has the DNA TGTGCCAGCAACTTCCGCCGCACAGATACGCAGTATTTT.

V is TRBV28 and J is TRBJ2-7, with unresolved D. V was pared by 4 bases and J by 2 bases, with 9 bases between. The CDR3 spans 13 residues. The germline V gene has CDR1 MDHEN and CDR2 SYDVKM. CDR3 amino acids: CASSSHGTYEQYF. CDR3 DNA: TGTGCCAGCAGTTCTCACGGTACCTACGAGCAGTACTTC.